This entry is about one TCR beta chain. The CDR3 extends over 16 amino acids. The V end lost 0 bases, the J end lost 5 bases, and 16 bases lay between the germline ends. The germline CDR1 and CDR2 sequences are SGHTA and FQGTGA. This specimen comes from a study of blood T cell repertoires in COVID-19. Sequencing used immunoSEQ multiplex PCR; TCRdb keeps in-frame clones, though not all of them. The data show about 230,000 clones, approximately 81% seen once. The sequence was obtained from a woman of 80 years or more with acute or convalescent COVID-19. The chain carries TRBV7-3 and TRBJ1-2; D possibly corresponds to TRBD1 (6 bases). Material for sequencing was peripheral blood. The CDR3 DNA follows: TGTGCCAGCAGCTTAACACCCGGGACACATTATTATGGCTACACCTTC. This gives the protein CASSLTPGTHYYGYTF.